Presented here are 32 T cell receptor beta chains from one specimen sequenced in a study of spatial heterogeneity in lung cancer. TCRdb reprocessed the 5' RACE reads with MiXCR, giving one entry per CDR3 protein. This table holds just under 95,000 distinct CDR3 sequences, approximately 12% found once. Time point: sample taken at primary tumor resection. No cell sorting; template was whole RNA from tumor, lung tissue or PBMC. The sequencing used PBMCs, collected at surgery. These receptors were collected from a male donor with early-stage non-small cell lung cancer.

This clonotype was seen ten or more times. CDR3 DNA sequence: TGCGCCAGCAGCTTGGAGGGCCCCTCCACAGATACGCAGTATTTT. It codes for CASSLEGPSTDTQYF. The chain joins TRBV5-1 to TRBJ2-3; D is undetermined. Germline loops: CDR1 SGHRS, CDR2 YFSETQ. The CDR3 contains 15 residues. Trimming took 0 bases from V and 2 from J, leaving 10 bases between them.

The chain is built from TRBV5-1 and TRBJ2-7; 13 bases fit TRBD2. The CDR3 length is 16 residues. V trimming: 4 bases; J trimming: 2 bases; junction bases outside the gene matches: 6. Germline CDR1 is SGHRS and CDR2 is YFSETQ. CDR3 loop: CASSVTSGGPPYEQYF. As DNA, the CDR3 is TGCGCCAGCAGCGTGACTAGCGGGGGGCCCCCCTACGAGCAGTACTTC. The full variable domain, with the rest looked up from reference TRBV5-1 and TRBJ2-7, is KAGVTQTPRYLIKTRGQQVTLSCSPISGHRSVSWYQQTPGQGLQFLFEYFSETQRNKGNFPGRFSGRQFSNSRSEMNVSTLELGDSALYLCASSVTSGGPPYEQYFGPGTRLTVT.

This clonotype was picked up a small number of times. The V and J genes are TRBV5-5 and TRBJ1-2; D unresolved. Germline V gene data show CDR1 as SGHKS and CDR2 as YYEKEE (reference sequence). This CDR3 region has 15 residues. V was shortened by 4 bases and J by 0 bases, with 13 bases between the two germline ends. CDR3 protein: CASSITPTANYGYTF. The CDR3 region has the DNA TGTGCCAGCAGCATTACCCCTACAGCTAACTATGGCTACACCTTC.

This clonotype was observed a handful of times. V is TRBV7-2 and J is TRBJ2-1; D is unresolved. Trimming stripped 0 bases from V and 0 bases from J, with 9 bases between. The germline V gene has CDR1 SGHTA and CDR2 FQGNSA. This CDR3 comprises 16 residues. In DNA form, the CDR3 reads TGTGCCAGCAGCTTAGCCTACAGAAGCTCCTACAATGAGCAGTTCTTC. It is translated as CASSLAYRSSYNEQFF.

CDR3 protein: CSASEGAGNQPQHF. CDR3 DNA: TGCAGTGCTAGCGAGGGGGCTGGCAATCAGCCCCAGCATTTT. The rearrangement links TRBV20-1 to TRBJ1-5, with 7 bases lining up with TRBD1. Germline V gene data show CDR1 as DFQATT and CDR2 as SNEGSKA (reference sequence). Unmatched junction bases numbered 4, after V lost 3 bases and J lost 2 bases. The CDR3 contains 14 residues.

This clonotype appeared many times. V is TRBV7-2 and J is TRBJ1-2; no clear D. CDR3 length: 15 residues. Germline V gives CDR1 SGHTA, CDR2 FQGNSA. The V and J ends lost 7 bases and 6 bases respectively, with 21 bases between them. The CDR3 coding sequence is TGTGCCAGCACCCATCCTCCCGGACGGTCCGATGGCTACACCTTC. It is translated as CASTHPPGRSDGYTF.

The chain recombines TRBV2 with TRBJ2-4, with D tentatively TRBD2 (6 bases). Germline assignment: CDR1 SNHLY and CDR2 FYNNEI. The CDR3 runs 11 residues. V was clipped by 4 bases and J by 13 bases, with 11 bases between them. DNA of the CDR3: TGTGCCAGCAGTGCCCGGGACTCCCAGTACTTC. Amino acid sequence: CASSARDSQYF.

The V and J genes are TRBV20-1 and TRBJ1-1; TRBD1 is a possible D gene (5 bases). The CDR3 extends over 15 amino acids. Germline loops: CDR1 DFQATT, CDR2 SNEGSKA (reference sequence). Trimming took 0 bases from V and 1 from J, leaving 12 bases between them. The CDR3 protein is CSARDPQGPNTEAFF. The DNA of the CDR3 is TGCAGTGCTAGAGACCCCCAGGGACCGAACACTGAAGCTTTCTTT.

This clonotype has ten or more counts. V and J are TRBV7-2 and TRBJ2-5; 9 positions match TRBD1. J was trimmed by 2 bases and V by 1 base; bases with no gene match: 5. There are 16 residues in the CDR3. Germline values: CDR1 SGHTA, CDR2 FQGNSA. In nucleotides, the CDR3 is TGTGCCAGCAGCTTAGACGGGACAGGGCGACAAGAGACCCAGTACTTC. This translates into CASSLDGTGRQETQYF.

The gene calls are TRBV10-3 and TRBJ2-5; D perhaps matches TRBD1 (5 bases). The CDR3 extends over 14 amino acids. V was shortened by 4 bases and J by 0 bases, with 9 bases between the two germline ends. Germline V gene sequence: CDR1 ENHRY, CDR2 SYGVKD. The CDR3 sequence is CAISASTDQETQYF. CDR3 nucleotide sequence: TGTGCCATCAGTGCCTCGACAGACCAAGAGACCCAGTACTTC.

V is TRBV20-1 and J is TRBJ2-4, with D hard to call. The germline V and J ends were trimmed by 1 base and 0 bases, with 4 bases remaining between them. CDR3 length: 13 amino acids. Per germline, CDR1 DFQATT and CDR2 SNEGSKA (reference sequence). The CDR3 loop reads CSARGGAKNIQYF. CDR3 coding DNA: TGCAGTGCTAGAGGCGGAGCCAAAAACATTCAGTACTTC.

The CDR3 DNA reads TGCAGTGCCTCGCCCCGGGATGAGCAGTTCTTC. It codes for CSASPRDEQFF. The genes are TRBV20-1 and TRBJ2-1; D gene ambiguous. Germline V CDR1 and CDR2: DFQATT, SNEGSKA (reference sequence). V dropped 6 bases and J dropped 8 bases, with 11 bases sitting between them. The CDR3 is made up of 11 amino acids.

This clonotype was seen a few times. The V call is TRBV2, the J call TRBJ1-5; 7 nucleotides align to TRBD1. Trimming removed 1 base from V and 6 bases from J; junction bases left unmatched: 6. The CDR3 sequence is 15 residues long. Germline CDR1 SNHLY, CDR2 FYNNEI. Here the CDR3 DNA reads TGTGCCAGCAGTGAAGGGAAACAGGGGTTTCAGCCCCAGCATTTT. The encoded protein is CASSEGKQGFQPQHF.

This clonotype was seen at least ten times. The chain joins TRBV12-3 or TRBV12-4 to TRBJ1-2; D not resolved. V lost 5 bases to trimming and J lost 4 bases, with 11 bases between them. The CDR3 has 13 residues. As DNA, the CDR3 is TGTGCCAGCAGTCGTCTCCCTCCCTATGGCTACACCTTC. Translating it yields CASSRLPPYGYTF.

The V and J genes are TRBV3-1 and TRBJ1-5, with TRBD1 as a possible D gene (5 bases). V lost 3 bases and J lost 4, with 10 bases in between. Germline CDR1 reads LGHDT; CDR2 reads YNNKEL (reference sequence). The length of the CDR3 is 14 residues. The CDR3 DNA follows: TGTGCCAGCAGCCACGGGACGGTAAATCAGCCCCAGCATTTT. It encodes CASSHGTVNQPQHF.

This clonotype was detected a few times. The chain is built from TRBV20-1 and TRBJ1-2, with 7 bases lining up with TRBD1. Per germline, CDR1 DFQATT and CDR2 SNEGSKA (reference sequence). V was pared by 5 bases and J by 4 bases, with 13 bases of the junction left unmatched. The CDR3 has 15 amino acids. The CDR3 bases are TGCAGTGCTCGCCTGGGACAGTGGGTTGGCTATGGCTACACCTTC. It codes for CSARLGQWVGYGYTF.

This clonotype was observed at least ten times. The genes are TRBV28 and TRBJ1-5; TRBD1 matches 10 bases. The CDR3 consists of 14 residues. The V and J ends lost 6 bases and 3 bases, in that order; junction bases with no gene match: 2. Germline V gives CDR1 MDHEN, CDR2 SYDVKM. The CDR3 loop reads CASRGQGFNQPQHF. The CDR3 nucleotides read TGTGCCAGCAGGGGACAGGGGTTCAATCAGCCCCAGCATTTT.

The CDR3 nucleotides are TGTGCCAGCAGTAAGGAGCAGGGCAACTATGGCTACACCTTC. Translation gives CASSKEQGNYGYTF. The rearrangement links TRBV6-6 to TRBJ1-2; D is possibly TRBD1 (5 bases). Trimming took off 5 bases at V and 2 bases at J, with 12 bases between the two ends. The CDR3 runs to 14 residues. The germline V gene encodes CDR1 MNHNY and CDR2 SVGAGI (reference sequence).

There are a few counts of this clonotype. Written as DNA, the CDR3 is TGTGCCAGCAGTGAACTTGGGGTCAGGGAGACCCAGTACTTC. It translates to CASSELGVRETQYF. The V call is TRBV6-1, the J call TRBJ2-5; D is ambiguous. Germline V gene lookup returns CDR1 MNHNS and CDR2 SASEGT. V was pared by 2 bases and J by 5 bases, with 12 bases between. CDR3 length: 14 amino acids.

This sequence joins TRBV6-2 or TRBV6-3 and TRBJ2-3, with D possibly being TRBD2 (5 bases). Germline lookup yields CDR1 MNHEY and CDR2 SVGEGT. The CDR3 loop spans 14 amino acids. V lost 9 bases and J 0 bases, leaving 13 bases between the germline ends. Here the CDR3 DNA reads TGTGCCAGTCTAAGGAGGCAGAGCACAGATACGCAGTATTTT. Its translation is CASLRRQSTDTQYF.

The CDR3 sequence: CASSQVGPYEQYF. CDR3 in DNA: TGTGCCAGCAGCCAGGTGGGCCCCTACGAGCAGTACTTC. V gene TRBV7-9 combines with J gene TRBJ2-7; D gene ambiguous. Trimming shortened V by 5 bases and J by 2 bases, and 10 bases separated the two germline ends. This CDR3 region has 13 residues. Germline-derived CDR1 and CDR2 are SEHNR and FQNEAQ (reference sequence).

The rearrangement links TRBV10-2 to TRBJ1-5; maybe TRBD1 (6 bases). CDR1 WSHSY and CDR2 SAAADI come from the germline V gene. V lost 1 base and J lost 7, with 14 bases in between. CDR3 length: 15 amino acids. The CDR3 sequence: CASSEWGAKGQPQHF. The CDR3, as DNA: TGCGCCAGCAGTGAGTGGGGGGCGAAGGGGCAGCCCCAGCATTTT.

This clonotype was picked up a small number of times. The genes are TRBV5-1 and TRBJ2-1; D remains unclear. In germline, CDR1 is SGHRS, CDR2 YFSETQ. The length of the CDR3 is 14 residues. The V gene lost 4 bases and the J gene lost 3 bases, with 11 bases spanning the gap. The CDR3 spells CASSPTLNYNEQFF. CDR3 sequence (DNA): TGCGCCAGCAGCCCCACTTTAAACTACAATGAGCAGTTCTTC.

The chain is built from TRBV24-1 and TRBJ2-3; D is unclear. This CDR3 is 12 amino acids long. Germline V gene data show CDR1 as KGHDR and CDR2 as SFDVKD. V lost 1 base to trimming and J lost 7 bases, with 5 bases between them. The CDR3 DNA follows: TGTGCCACCAGTGATTTCGCAAATACGCAGTATTTT. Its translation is CATSDFANTQYF.

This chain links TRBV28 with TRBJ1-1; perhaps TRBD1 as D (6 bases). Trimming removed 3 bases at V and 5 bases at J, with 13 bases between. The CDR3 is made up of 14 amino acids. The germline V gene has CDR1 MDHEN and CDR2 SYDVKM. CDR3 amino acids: CASSLRQAGTEAFF. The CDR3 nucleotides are TGTGCCAGCAGTTTGAGACAGGCGGGGACTGAAGCTTTCTTT. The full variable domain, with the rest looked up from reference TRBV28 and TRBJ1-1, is DVKVTQSSRYLVKRTGEKVFLECVQDMDHENMFWYRQDPGLGLRLIYFSYDVKMKEKGDIPEGYSVSREKKERFSLILESASTNQTSMYLCASSLRQAGTEAFFGQGTRLTVV.

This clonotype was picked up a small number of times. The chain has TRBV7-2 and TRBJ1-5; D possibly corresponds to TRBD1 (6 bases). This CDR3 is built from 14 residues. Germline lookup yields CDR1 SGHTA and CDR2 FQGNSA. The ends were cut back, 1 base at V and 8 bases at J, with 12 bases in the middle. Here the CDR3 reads CASSLGQGTKPQHF. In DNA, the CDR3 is TGTGCCAGCAGCTTAGGGCAGGGGACTAAGCCCCAGCATTTT.

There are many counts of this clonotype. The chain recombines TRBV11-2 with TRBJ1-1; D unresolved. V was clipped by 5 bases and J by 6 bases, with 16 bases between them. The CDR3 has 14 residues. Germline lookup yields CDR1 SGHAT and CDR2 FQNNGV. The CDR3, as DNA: TGTGCCAGCAGCCTGACCGCAGGCCGAGCTGAAGCTTTCTTT. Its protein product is CASSLTAGRAEAFF.

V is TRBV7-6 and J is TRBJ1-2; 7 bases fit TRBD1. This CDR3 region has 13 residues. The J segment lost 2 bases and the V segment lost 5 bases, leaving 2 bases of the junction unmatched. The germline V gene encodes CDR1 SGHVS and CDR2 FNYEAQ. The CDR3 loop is CASSPQGNYGYTF. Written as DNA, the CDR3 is TGTGCCAGCAGCCCACAGGGGAACTATGGCTACACCTTC.

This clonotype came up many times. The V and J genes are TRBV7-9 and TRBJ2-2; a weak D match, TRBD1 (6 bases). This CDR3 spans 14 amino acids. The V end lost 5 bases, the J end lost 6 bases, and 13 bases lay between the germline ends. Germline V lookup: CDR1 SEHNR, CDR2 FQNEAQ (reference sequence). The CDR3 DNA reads TGTGCCAGCAGCGCCCAGGGGCGGGCCGGGGAGCTGTTTTTT. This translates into CASSAQGRAGELFF.

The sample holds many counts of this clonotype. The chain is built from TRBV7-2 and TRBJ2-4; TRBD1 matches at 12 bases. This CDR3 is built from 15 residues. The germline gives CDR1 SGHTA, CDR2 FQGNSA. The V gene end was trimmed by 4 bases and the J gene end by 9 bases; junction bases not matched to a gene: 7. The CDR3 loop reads CASSSHGTGGIIQYF. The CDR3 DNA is TGTGCCAGCAGCTCGCACGGGACAGGGGGCATCATTCAGTACTTC.

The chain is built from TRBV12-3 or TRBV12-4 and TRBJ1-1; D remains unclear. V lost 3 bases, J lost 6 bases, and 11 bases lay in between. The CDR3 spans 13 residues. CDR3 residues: CASSLGNRAEAFF. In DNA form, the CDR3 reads TGTGCCAGCAGTTTGGGCAACCGCGCTGAAGCTTTCTTT.

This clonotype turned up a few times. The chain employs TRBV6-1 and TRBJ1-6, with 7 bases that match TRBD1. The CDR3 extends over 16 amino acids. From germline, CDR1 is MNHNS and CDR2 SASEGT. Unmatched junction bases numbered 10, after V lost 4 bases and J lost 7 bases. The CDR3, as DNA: TGTGCCAGCAGTGGATCGGACAGGCGAACGAATTCACCCCTCCACTTT. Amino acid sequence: CASSGSDRRTNSPLHF.